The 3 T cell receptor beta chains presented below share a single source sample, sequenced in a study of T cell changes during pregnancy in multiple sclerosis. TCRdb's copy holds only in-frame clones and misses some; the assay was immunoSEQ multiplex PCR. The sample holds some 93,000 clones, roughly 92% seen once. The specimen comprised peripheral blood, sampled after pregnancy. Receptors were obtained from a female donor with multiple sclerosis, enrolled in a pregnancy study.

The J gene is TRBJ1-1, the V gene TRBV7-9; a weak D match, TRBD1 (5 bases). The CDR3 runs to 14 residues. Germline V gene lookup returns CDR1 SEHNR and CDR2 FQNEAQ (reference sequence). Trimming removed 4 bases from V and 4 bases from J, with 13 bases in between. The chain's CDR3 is CASSSGGVGTEAFF. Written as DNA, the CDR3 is TGTGCCAGCAGCTCCGGGGGGGTCGGCACTGAAGCTTTCTTT. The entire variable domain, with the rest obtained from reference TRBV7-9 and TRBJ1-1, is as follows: DTGVSQNPRHKITKRGQNVTFRCDPISEHNRLYWYRQTLGQGPEFLTYFQNEAQLEKSRLLSDRFSAERPKGSFSTLEIQRTEQGDSAMYLCASSSGGVGTEAFFGQGTRLTVV.

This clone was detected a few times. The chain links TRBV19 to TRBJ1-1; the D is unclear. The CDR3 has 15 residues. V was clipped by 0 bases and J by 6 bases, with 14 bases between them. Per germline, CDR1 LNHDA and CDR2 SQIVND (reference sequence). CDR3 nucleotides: TGTGCCAGTAGTATAGATCGCTGGCAGACTGCTGAAGCTTTCTTT. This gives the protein CASSIDRWQTAEAFF.

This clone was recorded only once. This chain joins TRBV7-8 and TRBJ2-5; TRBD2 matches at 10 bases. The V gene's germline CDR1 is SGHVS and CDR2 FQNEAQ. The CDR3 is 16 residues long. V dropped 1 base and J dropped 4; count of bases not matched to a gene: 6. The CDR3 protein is CASSLGSGGARETQYF. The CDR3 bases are TGTGCCAGCAGCTTAGGGAGCGGGGGGGCCCGAGAGACCCAGTACTTC.